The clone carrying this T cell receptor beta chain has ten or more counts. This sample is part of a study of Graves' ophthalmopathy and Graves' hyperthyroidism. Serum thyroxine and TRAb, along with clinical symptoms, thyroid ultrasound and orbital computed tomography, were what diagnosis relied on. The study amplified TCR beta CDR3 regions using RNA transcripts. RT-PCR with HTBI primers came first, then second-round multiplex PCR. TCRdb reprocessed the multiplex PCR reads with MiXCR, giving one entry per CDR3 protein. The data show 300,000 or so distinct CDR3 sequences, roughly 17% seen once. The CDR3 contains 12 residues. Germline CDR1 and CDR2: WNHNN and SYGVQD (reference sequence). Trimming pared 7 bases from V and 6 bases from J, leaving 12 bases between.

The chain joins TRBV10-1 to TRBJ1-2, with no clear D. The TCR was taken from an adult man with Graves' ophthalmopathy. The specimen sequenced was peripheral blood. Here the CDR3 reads CASIRSADGYTF. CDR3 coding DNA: TGCGCCAGCATCCGGAGCGCAGATGGCTACACCTTC.